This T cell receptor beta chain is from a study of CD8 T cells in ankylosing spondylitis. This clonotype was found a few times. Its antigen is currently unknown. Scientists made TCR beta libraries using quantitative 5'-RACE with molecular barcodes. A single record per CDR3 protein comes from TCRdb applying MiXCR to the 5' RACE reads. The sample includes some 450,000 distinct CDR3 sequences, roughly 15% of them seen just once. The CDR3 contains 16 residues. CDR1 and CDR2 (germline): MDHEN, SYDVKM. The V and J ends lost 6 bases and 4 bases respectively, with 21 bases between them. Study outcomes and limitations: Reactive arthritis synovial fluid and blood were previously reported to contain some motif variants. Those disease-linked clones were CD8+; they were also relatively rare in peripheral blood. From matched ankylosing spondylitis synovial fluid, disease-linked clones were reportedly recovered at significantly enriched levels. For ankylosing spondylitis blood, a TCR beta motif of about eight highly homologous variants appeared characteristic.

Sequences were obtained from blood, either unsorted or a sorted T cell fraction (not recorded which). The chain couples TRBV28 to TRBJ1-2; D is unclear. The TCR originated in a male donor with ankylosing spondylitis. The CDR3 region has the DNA TGTGCCAGCAGCCCCCTAACCGTGGGAACTACCTATGGCTACACCTTC. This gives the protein CASSPLTVGTTYGYTF.